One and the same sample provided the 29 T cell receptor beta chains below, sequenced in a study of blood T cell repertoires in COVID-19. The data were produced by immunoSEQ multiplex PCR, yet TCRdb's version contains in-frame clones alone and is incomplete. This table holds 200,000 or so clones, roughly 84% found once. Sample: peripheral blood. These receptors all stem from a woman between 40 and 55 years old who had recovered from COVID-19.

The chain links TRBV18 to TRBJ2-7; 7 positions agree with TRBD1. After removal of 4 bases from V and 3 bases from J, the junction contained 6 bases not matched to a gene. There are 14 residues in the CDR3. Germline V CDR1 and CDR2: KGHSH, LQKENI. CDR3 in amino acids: CASSQGQTGYEQYF. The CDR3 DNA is TGTGCCAGCTCACAGGGACAGACTGGCTACGAGCAGTACTTC.

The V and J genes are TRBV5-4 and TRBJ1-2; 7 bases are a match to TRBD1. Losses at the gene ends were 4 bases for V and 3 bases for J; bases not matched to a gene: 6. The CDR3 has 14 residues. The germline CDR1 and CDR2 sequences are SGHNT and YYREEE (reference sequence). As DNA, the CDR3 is TGTGCCAGCAGCACTGGGGACAGAGACTATGGCTACACCTTC. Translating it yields CASSTGDRDYGYTF.

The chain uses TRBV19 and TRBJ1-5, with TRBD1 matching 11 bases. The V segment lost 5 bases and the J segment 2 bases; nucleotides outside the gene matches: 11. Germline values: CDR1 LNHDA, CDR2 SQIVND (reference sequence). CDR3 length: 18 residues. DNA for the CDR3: TGTGCCAGTAGTGGCTTGGCTACGGGACAGGGGGGCAATCAGCCCCAGCATTTT. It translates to CASSGLATGQGGNQPQHF.

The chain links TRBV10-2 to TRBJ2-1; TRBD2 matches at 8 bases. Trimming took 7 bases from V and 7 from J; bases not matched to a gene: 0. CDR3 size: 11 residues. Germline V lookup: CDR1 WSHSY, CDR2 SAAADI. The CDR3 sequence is CASTSGNEQFF. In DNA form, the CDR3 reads TGCGCCAGCACTAGCGGGAATGAGCAGTTCTTC.

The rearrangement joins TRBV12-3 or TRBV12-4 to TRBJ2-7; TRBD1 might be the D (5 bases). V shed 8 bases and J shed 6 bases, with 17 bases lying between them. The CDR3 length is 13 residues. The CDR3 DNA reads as TGTGCCAGCTGTAAGGGGTATTCCCTCGAGCAGTACTTC. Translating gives CASCKGYSLEQYF.

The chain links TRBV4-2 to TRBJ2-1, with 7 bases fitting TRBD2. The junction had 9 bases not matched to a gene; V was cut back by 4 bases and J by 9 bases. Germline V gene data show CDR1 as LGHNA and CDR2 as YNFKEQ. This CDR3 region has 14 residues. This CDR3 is CASSPSGGGREQFF. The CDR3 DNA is TGTGCCAGCAGCCCCTCTGGGGGAGGGCGTGAGCAGTTCTTC.

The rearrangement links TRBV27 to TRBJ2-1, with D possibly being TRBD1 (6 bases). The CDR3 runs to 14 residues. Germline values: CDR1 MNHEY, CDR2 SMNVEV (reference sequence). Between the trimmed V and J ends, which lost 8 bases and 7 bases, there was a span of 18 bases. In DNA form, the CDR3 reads TGTGCCAGCCGGCGCGCGGTCAGGGGAAATGAGCAGTTCTTC. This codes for CASRRAVRGNEQFF.

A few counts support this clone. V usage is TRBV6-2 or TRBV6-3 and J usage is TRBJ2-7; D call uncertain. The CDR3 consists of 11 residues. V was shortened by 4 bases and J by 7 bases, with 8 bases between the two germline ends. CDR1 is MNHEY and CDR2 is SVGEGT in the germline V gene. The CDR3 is CASSFELEQYF. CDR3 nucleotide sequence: TGTGCCAGCAGTTTCGAGTTGGAGCAGTACTTC.

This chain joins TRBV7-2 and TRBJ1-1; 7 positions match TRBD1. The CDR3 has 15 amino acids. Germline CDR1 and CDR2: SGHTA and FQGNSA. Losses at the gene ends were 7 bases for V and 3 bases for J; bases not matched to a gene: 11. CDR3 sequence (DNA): TGTGCCAGCACGGGCGGGGACAGATTGGACACTGAAGCTTTCTTT. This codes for CASTGGDRLDTEAFF.

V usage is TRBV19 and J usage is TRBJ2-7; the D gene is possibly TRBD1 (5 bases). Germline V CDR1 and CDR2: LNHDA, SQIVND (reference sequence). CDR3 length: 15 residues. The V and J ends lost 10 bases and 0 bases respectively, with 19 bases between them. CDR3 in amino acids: CATKTQGPFSYEQYF. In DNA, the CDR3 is TGTGCCACCAAAACCCAGGGCCCCTTCTCCTACGAGCAGTACTTC.

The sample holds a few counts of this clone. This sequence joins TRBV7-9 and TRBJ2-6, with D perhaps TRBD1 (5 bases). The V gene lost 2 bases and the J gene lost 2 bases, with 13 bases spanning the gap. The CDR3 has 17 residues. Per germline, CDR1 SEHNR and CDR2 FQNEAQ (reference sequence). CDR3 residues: CASSLQGVLTGANVLTF. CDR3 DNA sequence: TGTGCCAGCAGCTTACAGGGTGTACTAACTGGGGCCAACGTCCTGACTTTC. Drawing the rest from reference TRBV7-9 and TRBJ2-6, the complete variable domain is DTGVSQNPRHKITKRGQNVTFRCDPISEHNRLYWYRQTLGQGPEFLTYFQNEAQLEKSRLLSDRFSAERPKGSFSTLEIQRTEQGDSAMYLCASSLQGVLTGANVLTFGAGSRLTVL.

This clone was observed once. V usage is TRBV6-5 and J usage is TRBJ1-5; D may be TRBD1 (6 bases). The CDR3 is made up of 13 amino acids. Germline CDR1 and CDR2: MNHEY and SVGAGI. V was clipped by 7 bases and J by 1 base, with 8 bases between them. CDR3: CASTQGSNQPQHF. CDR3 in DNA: TGTGCCAGCACCCAGGGGAGCAATCAGCCCCAGCATTTT.

The CDR3 DNA reads TGCGCCAGCAGCTTGACATCGGACAGGGAAAGAGAGCAGTACTTC. It translates to CASSLTSDREREQYF. The chain links TRBV5-1 to TRBJ2-7; 8 bases map to TRBD1. This CDR3 spans 15 amino acids. The V segment lost 1 base and the J segment 7 bases; nucleotides outside the gene matches: 10. Germline V lookup: CDR1 SGHRS, CDR2 YFSETQ. Full variable domain (missing parts from reference TRBV5-1 and TRBJ2-7): KAGVTQTPRYLIKTRGQQVTLSCSPISGHRSVSWYQQTPGQGLQFLFEYFSETQRNKGNFPGRFSGRQFSNSRSEMNVSTLELGDSALYLCASSLTSDREREQYFGPGTRLTVT.

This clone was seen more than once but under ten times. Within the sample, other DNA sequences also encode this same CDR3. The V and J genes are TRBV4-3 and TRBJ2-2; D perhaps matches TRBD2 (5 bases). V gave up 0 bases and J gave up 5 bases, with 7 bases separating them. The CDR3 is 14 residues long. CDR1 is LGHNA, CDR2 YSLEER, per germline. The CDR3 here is CASSQDPGTGELFF. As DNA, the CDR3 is TGCGCCAGCAGCCAAGACCCGGGAACCGGGGAGCTGTTTTTT.

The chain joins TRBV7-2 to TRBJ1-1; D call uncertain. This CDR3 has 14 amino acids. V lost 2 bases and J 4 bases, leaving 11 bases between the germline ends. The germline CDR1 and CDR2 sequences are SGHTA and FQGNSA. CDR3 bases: TGTGCCAGCAGCTTACTTATGGCTTCCACTGAAGCTTTCTTT. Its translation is CASSLLMASTEAFF.

CDR3 sequence reads: CASSYGTGIGGNEQFF. In nucleotides, the CDR3 is TGTGCCAGCAGTTATGGTACGGGGATCGGCGGCAATGAGCAGTTCTTC. The chain couples TRBV6-5 to TRBJ2-1; possible D gene TRBD2, 5 bases. The CDR3 consists of 16 residues. The germline gives CDR1 MNHEY, CDR2 SVGAGI. Trimming took 3 bases from V and 6 from J, leaving 18 bases between them.

The CDR3: CASSMALSYEQYF. The CDR3 DNA is TGTGCCAGTAGTATGGCACTATCCTACGAGCAGTACTTC. V usage is TRBV19 and J usage is TRBJ2-7; no firm D call. The CDR3 runs 13 residues. V was clipped by 3 bases and J by 1 base, with 7 bases between them. Germline V gene data show CDR1 as LNHDA and CDR2 as SQIVND (reference sequence).

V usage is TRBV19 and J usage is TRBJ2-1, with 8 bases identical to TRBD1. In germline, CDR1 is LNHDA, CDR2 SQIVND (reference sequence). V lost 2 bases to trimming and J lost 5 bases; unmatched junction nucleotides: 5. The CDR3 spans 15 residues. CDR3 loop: CASSISGQGHNEQFF. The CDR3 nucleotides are TGTGCCAGTAGTATAAGCGGACAGGGACACAATGAGCAGTTCTTC.

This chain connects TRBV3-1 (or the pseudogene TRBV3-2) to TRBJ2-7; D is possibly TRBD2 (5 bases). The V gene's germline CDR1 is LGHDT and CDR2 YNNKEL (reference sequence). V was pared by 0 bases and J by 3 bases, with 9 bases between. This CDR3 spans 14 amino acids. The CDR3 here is CASSQDTAGYEQYF. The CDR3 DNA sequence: TGTGCCAGCAGCCAAGATACGGCGGGCTACGAGCAGTACTTC.

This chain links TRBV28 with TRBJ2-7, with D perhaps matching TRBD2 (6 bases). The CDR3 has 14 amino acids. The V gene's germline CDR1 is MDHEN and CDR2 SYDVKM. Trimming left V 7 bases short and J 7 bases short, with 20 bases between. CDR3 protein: CASTFGGRSREQYF. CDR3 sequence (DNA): TGTGCCAGCACTTTCGGTGGGAGGAGTAGGGAGCAGTACTTC. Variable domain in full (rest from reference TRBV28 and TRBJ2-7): DVKVTQSSRYLVKRTGEKVFLECVQDMDHENMFWYRQDPGLGLRLIYFSYDVKMKEKGDIPEGYSVSREKKERFSLILESASTNQTSMYLCASTFGGRSREQYFGPGTRLTVT.

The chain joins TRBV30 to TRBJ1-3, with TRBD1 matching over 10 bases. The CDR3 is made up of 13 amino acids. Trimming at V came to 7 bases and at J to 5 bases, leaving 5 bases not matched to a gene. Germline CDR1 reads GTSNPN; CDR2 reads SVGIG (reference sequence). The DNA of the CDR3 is TGTGCCTCCGGGACAGGGGCCCGAAACACCATATATTTT. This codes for CASGTGARNTIYF. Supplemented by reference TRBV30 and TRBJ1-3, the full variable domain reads SQTIHQWPATLVQPVGSPLSLECTVEGTSNPNLYWYRQAAGRGLQLLFYSVGIGQISSEVPQNLSASRPQDRQFILSSKKLLLSDSGFYLCASGTGARNTIYFGEGSWLTVV.

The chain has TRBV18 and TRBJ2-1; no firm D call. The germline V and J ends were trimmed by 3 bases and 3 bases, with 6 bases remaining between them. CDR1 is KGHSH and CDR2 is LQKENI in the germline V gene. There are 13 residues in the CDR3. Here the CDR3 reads CASSPADYNEQFF. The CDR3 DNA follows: TGTGCCAGCTCACCGGCAGACTACAATGAGCAGTTCTTC.

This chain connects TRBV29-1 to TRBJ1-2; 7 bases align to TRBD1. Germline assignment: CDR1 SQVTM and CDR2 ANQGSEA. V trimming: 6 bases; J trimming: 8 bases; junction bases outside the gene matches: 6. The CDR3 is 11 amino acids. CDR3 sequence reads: CSVTGAGGYTF. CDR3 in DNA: TGCAGCGTCACAGGGGCGGGAGGCTACACCTTC.

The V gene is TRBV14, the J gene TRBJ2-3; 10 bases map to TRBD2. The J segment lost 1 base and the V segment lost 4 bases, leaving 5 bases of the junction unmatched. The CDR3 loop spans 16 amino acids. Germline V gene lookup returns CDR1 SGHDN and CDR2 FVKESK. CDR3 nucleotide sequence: TGTGCCAGCAGCCCCCCCGGGACTAGCGGCACAGATACGCAGTATTTT. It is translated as CASSPPGTSGTDTQYF.

CDR3 sequence (DNA): TGTGCGTCCAGCGGAAGCTCCTACAATGAGCAGTTCTTC. It yields the protein CASSGSSYNEQFF. The V gene is TRBV30, the J gene TRBJ2-1, with D maybe TRBD2 (5 bases). The CDR3 contains 13 residues. The germline V gene has CDR1 GTSNPN and CDR2 SVGIG (reference sequence).

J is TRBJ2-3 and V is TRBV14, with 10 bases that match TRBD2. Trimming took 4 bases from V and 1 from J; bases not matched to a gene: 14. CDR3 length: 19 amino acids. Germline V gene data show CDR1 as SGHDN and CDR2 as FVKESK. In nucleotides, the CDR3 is TGTGCCAGCAGCCGCCGATTCCCACTAGCGGGGCGGGGCACAGATACGCAGTATTTT. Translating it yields CASSRRFPLAGRGTDTQYF.

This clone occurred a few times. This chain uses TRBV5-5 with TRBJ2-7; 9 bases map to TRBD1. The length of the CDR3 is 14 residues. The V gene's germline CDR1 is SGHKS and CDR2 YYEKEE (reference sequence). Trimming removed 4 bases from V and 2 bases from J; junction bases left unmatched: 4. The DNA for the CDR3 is TGTGCCAGCAGCCCGGACAGGGGAGCCTACGAGCAGTACTTC. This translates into CASSPDRGAYEQYF.

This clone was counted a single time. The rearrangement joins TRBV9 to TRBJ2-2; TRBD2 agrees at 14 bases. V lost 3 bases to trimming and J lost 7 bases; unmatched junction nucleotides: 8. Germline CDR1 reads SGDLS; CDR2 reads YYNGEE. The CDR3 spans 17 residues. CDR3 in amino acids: CASSAGLAGGHGGELFF. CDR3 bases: TGTGCCAGCAGCGCAGGACTAGCGGGGGGCCATGGCGGGGAGCTGTTTTTT.

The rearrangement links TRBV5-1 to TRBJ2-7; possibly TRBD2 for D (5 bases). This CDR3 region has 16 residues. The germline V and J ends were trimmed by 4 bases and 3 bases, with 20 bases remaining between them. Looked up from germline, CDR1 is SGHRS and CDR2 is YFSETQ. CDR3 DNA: TGCGCCAGCAGCCTATCAGGAAGCGGAGTAGACTACGAGCAGTACTTC. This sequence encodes CASSLSGSGVDYEQYF.